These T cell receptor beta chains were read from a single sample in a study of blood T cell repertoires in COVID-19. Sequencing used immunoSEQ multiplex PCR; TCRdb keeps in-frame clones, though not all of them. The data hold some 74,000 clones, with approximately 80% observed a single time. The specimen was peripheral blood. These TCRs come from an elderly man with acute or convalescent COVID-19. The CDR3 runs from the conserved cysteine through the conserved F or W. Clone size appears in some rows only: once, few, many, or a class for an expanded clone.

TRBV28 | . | CATRNRGGTDTQYF
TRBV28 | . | CASSLPSGRGEQYF
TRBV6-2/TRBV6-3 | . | CASSYSTSTANDQETQYF
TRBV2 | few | CASKLLAGSTYEQFF
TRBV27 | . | CASSPQSGANVLTF
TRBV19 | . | CASTGPPRNQPQHF
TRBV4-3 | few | CASSQGVETGAEAFF
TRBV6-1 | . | CASSEARGGEGPQHF
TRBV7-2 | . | CAIGQINQPQHF
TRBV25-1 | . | CASGVLGRGNTDTQYF
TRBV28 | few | CASSPTGVNYGYTF
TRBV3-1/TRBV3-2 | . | CASSQAGGSGNTIYF
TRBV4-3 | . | CASSQDIGDRGTYTEAFF
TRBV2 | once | CASSRETGGTNEKLFF
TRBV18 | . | CASSPGTGTEAFF
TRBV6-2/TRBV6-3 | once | CASSFDKQETQYF
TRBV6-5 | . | CASRRPGQGLYGYTF